The 5 T cell receptor beta chains below all came from one sample that was sequenced in a study of blood T cell repertoires in COVID-19. Measured with immunoSEQ multiplex PCR; TCRdb has only the in-frame clones, and not every one. The sample has about 370,000 clones, around 89% seen once. Sample: peripheral blood. The receptors were gathered from a man between 18 and 35 years old with active or convalescent COVID-19.

This chain connects TRBV4-3 to TRBJ2-7; 8 positions match TRBD1. This CDR3 comprises 15 residues. The germline CDR1 and CDR2 sequences are LGHNA and YSLEER. Trimming at V came to 3 bases and at J to 1 base, leaving 5 bases not matched to a gene. As DNA, the CDR3 is TGCGCCAGCAGCCATTCGGACAGGGCTTCCTACGAGCAGTACTTC. Amino acids: CASSHSDRASYEQYF.

V is TRBV6-2 or TRBV6-3 and J is TRBJ1-1; no definite D call. Germline CDR1 MNHEY, CDR2 SVGEGT. The V end lost 2 bases, the J end lost 5 bases, and 9 bases lay between the germline ends. The CDR3 is 13 amino acids. Here the CDR3 DNA reads TGTGCCAGCAGTTACACGCGGGAAACTGAAGCTTTCTTT. Translated: CASSYTRETEAFF.

This CDR3 is CASSYRGGGTDTQYF. The CDR3 DNA reads TGTGCCAGCAGTTATAGGGGGGGCGGCACAGATACGCAGTATTTT. V usage is TRBV25-1 and J usage is TRBJ2-3; maybe TRBD2 (7 bases). Trimming took 5 bases from V and 1 from J, leaving 13 bases between them. The germline CDR1 and CDR2 sequences are MGHDK and SYGVNS. This CDR3 is 15 amino acids long.

The V gene is TRBV7-2, the J gene TRBJ1-2, with a tentative D call TRBD1 (5 bases). Germline V gene sequence: CDR1 SGHTA, CDR2 FQGNSA. This CDR3 is 14 amino acids long. V was clipped by 6 bases and J by 7 bases, with 18 bases between them. CDR3 protein: CASRHTDTYFGYTF. In DNA, the CDR3 is TGTGCCAGCAGACATACGGACACATACTTTGGCTACACCTTC. The whole variable domain, filled in from reference TRBV7-2 and TRBJ1-2, reads GAGVSQSPSNKVTEKGKDVELRCDPISGHTALYWYRQSLGQGLEFLIYFQGNSAPDKSGLPSDRFSAERTGGSVSTLTIQRTQQEDSAVYLCASRHTDTYFGYTFGSGTRLTVV.

The chain couples TRBV28 to TRBJ2-7, with 12 bases lining up with TRBD2. J was trimmed by 2 bases and V by 11 bases; bases with no gene match: 10. The CDR3 consists of 15 residues. The germline V gene has CDR1 MDHEN and CDR2 SYDVKM. CDR3 nucleotides: TGTGCCTCCTCCGCTAGCGGGGGGGCTCCCTACGAGCAGTACTTC. Protein sequence: CASSASGGAPYEQYF.